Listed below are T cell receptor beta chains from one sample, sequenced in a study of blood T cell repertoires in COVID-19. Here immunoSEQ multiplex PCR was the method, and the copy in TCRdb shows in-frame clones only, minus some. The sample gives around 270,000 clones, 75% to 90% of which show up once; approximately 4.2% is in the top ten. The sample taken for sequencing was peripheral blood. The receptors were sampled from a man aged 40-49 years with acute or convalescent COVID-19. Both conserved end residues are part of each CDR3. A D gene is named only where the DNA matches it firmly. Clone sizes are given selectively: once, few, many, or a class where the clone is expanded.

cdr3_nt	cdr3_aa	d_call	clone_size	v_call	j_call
TGTGCCAGTAGGTTAGCGGGCACCTCCTACGAGCAGTACTTC	CASRLAGTSYEQYF	TRBD2	-	TRBV19	TRBJ2-7
TGTGCCAGCAGTTTTAACAGGGATCATCAGCCCCAGCATTTT	CASSFNRDHQPQHF	-	-	TRBV27	TRBJ1-5
TGTGCCAGCAGACTAGCGGGGGGCCCCACAGATACGCAGTATTTT	CASRLAGGPTDTQYF	TRBD2	-	TRBV7-2	TRBJ2-3
TGTGCCAGCAGCCAGACGGACAGTGAGCAGTACTTC	CASSQTDSEQYF	-	-	TRBV7-9	TRBJ2-7
TGTGCCACCAGTGCCGTCGATACGCAGTATTTT	CATSAVDTQYF	-	-	TRBV24-1	TRBJ2-3
TGTGCCAGCAGCTTGCAGGGGGAAACCCACGAGCAGTACTTC	CASSLQGETHEQYF	TRBD1	-	TRBV7-9	TRBJ2-7
TGCGCCAGCAGCCGGCCCGGGGTTCGGGAAGCTTTCTTT	CASSRPGVREAFF	-	-	TRBV5-1	TRBJ1-1
TGCGCCAGCAGCCAAGCGGGGCAGGGGGCTCAGCCCCAGCATTTT	CASSQAGQGAQPQHF	TRBD1	-	TRBV4-1	TRBJ1-5
TGTGCCAGCAGCCCGAACTACAGGGCAGAGCCCCAGCATTTT	CASSPNYRAEPQHF	-	few	TRBV4-2	TRBJ1-5
TGTGCCAGCAGGGAGCCGTTGGGAGCCCTCCACTTT	CASREPLGALHF	-	-	TRBV6-5	TRBJ1-6
TGTGCCAGCAGTGTATCCACATTCAACTATGGCTACACCTTC	CASSVSTFNYGYTF	-	once	TRBV2	TRBJ1-2
TGTGCCAGCAGTTCTCGGACAGGTGGGGCTTTCTTT	CASSSRTGGAFF	TRBD1	-	TRBV2	TRBJ1-1
TGTGCCAGCAGCTCAATCAATCTGATCGGGGGGAGGACAGATACGCAGTATTTT	CASSSINLIGGRTDTQYF	TRBD2	-	TRBV5-4	TRBJ2-3
TGTGCCAGCAGTTACTGGGGGCCGTTTAATTCACCCCTCCACTTT	CASSYWGPFNSPLHF	-	-	TRBV6-5	TRBJ1-6
TGTGCCAGCAGCGTTTTCGAGGATCCGACCTATGGCTACACCTTC	CASSVFEDPTYGYTF	-	-	TRBV9	TRBJ1-2
TGTGCTAGTGGTTTGGTCTGGACTAGCGGGGGCCCGAACACCGGGGAGCTGTTTTTT	CASGLVWTSGGPNTGELFF	TRBD2	-	TRBV12-5	TRBJ2-2
TGTGCCAGCAGCTTACTGGGGAGAGATACGCAGTATTTT	CASSLLGRDTQYF	-	-	TRBV11-2	TRBJ2-3
TGTGCCAGCAGCTTACTTTGGACTTTCCAGACCACAGATACGCAGTATTTT	CASSLLWTFQTTDTQYF	-	once	TRBV5-6	TRBJ2-3
TGCAGCGTTGAACGTACCGGGACAGGGAACACTGAAGCTTTCTTT	CSVERTGTGNTEAFF	TRBD1	-	TRBV29-1	TRBJ1-1
TGTGCCAGTAGTTTCTACTCTGGAAACACCATATATTTT	CASSFYSGNTIYF	-	-	TRBV19	TRBJ1-3
TGTGCCATCAGTGAGTGGGACAGGGGGAACACTGAAGCTTTCTTT	CAISEWDRGNTEAFF	TRBD1	few	TRBV10-3	TRBJ1-1
TGTGCCAGCAGTGGCCCGTTAGCCAAGTCCACCTACGAGCAGTACTTC	CASSGPLAKSTYEQYF	-	-	TRBV25-1	TRBJ2-7
TGCGCCAGCAGCCGTACCGGACTAGCGGGGTACGGCGGCGAGGAGCTGTTTTTT	CASSRTGLAGYGGEELFF	TRBD2	-	TRBV5-1	TRBJ2-2
TGTGCCAGCAGCTTTGAGGGAAACACCATATATTTT	CASSFEGNTIYF	-	-	TRBV5-8	TRBJ1-3
TGTGCCAGCAGCGCTGAGCGGAGGCGGATAAACTATGGCTACACCTTC	CASSAERRRINYGYTF	-	-	TRBV7-8	TRBJ1-2
TGTGCCAGCAGAAAGGGGGCAGGCCATGAGCAGTTCTTC	CASRKGAGHEQFF	TRBD1	-	TRBV12-3/TRBV12-4	TRBJ2-1
TGTGCCAGCAGCAGACAGGGGGTCTATGGCTACACCTTC	CASSRQGVYGYTF	TRBD1	-	TRBV5-4	TRBJ1-2
TGTGCCAGTTATACAGGGTATACCACTGAAGCTTTCTTT	CASYTGYTTEAFF	-	-	TRBV6-5	TRBJ1-1
TGCGCCAGCAGCCAAGCGGGGGGTCGGGGAATGGGCTCTGGGGCCAACGTCCTGACTTTC	CASSQAGGRGMGSGANVLTF	TRBD2	-	TRBV4-1	TRBJ2-6
TGTGCCAGTAGTATAGTAGCGGGGGGAACTGAAGCTTTCTTT	CASSIVAGGTEAFF	-	-	TRBV19	TRBJ1-1
TGTGCCAGCAGCTCCCCCCGCCCGGGCGGGTTCTATGGCTACACCTTC	CASSSPRPGGFYGYTF	-	-	TRBV7-9	TRBJ1-2
TGCGCCAGCAGCCGAGAAAAGACCTTTGGGGGGAGCTCCTACAATGAGCAGTTCTTC	CASSREKTFGGSSYNEQFF	-	-	TRBV4-1	TRBJ2-1
TGTGCCTCGACGCCGGGACAGGGACATGGCTACACCTTC	CASTPGQGHGYTF	TRBD1	-	TRBV30	TRBJ1-2
TGCGCCAGCAGACTCCAGGGGGCGGGAAACACCATATATTTT	CASRLQGAGNTIYF	TRBD1	-	TRBV5-1	TRBJ1-3
TGTGCCAGCAGCCTCCACAGGGACTCACCCCTCCACTTT	CASSLHRDSPLHF	-	-	TRBV5-8	TRBJ1-6
TGTGCCAGCAGCTTAGACCCACACGTTTATAGCAATCAGCCCCAGCATTTT	CASSLDPHVYSNQPQHF	-	-	TRBV7-2	TRBJ1-5
TGTGCCAGCAGCGTTCCTAGCGGGGGACTTGGAGATACGCAGTATTTT	CASSVPSGGLGDTQYF	TRBD2	-	TRBV5-4	TRBJ2-3
TGTGCCACCAGCACCCTGGACTTCTCCTACAATGAGCAGTTCTTC	CATSTLDFSYNEQFF	-	-	TRBV15	TRBJ2-1
TGTGCTAGTGGTCGCGGTCAAACGGGGAGGGAGCAGTACTTC	CASGRGQTGREQYF	-	few	TRBV12-5	TRBJ2-7
TGTGCCAGCTCACCACAGGGCTACTCAGGAGGAGAAAAACTGTTTTTT	CASSPQGYSGGEKLFF	-	once	TRBV18	TRBJ1-4